Listed below are T cell receptor beta chains from one sample, sequenced in a study of naive and memory T cell subsets. TCRdb reprocessed the UMI-ligation and nested PCR reads with MiXCR, giving one entry per CDR3 protein. The sample includes over 20,000 distinct CDR3 sequences, approximately 10% seen only once; the top ten take 15% to 20%. What was sequenced was central memory CD8+ T cells from blood. Receptor source: a human donor in good health. CDR3s include the opening cysteine and the closing phenylalanine or tryptophan.

v_gene: TRBV12-3/TRBV12-4; len: 11; j_gene: TRBJ2-1; CDR3aa: CASGTGSGGFF
v_gene: TRBV27; len: 13; j_gene: TRBJ2-1; CDR3aa: CASSLMGYNEQFF
v_gene: TRBV28; len: 14; j_gene: TRBJ2-1; CDR3aa: CASSFSSGRGEQFF
v_gene: TRBV28; len: 15; j_gene: TRBJ2-7; CDR3aa: CASSSPGTSGYEQYF
v_gene: TRBV5-1; len: 16; j_gene: TRBJ1-2; CDR3aa: CASSRLQAGRSYGYTF
v_gene: TRBV27; len: 15; j_gene: TRBJ2-1; CDR3aa: CASSLWASGVGEQFF
v_gene: TRBV20-1; len: 14; j_gene: TRBJ2-3; CDR3aa: CSASDWKHTDTQYF
v_gene: TRBV7-3; len: 12; j_gene: TRBJ1-1; CDR3aa: CASSFGNTEAFF
v_gene: TRBV20-1; len: 19; j_gene: TRBJ1-4; CDR3aa: CSAGEITDRPQEDRRKLFF
v_gene: TRBV4-2; len: 15; j_gene: TRBJ2-3; CDR3aa: CASSQEAGATDTQYF
v_gene: TRBV10-3; len: 12; j_gene: TRBJ2-5; CDR3aa: CAISESGETQYF
v_gene: TRBV4-3; len: 16; j_gene: TRBJ2-7; CDR3aa: CASSQDMDIASYEQYF
v_gene: TRBV12-3/TRBV12-4; len: 16; j_gene: TRBJ2-5; CDR3aa: CASSFRQDLYQETQYF
v_gene: TRBV13; len: 17; j_gene: TRBJ2-7; CDR3aa: CASSLPPGADPSYEQYF
v_gene: TRBV20-1; len: 12; j_gene: TRBJ2-7; CDR3aa: CSAREREYEQYF
v_gene: TRBV2; len: 12; j_gene: TRBJ2-7; CDR3aa: CASGISNYEQYF
v_gene: TRBV27; len: 12; j_gene: TRBJ1-2; CDR3aa: CASSSDYYGYTF
v_gene: TRBV2; len: 14; j_gene: TRBJ2-7; CDR3aa: CASSGAHHSYEQHF
v_gene: TRBV12-3/TRBV12-4; len: 13; j_gene: TRBJ2-4; CDR3aa: CASSSSAKNIQYF
v_gene: TRBV4-1; len: 15; j_gene: TRBJ2-2; CDR3aa: CASSSFKAVAGELFF
v_gene: TRBV20-1; len: 13; j_gene: TRBJ1-1; CDR3aa: CSARTGGNTEAFF
v_gene: TRBV15; len: 16; j_gene: TRBJ2-2; CDR3aa: CATSRVDWANNGELFF
v_gene: TRBV7-9; len: 10; j_gene: TRBJ1-1; CDR3aa: CASKYTEAFF
v_gene: TRBV16; len: 14; j_gene: TRBJ2-2; CDR3aa: CASSQDKGGGELFF
v_gene: TRBV28; len: 13; j_gene: TRBJ2-7; CDR3aa: CASSLLQINEQYF
v_gene: TRBV7-9; len: 17; j_gene: TRBJ1-2; CDR3aa: CASSPRDRLEDVYGYTF
v_gene: TRBV20-1; len: 15; j_gene: TRBJ1-1; CDR3aa: CSARGAGEVRAEAFF
v_gene: TRBV4-3; len: 16; j_gene: TRBJ2-2; CDR3aa: CASSQFRDSNTGELFF
v_gene: TRBV6-4; len: 14; j_gene: TRBJ2-2; CDR3aa: CASSHSGISGELFF
v_gene: TRBV20-1; len: 14; j_gene: TRBJ2-3; CDR3aa: CSATQDRVADTQYF
v_gene: TRBV7-8; len: 16; j_gene: TRBJ2-5; CDR3aa: CASSTYSTGHRETQYF
v_gene: TRBV2; len: 15; j_gene: TRBJ2-5; CDR3aa: CASGTRTGEGETQYF
v_gene: TRBV7-7; len: 13; j_gene: TRBJ2-1; CDR3aa: CASSLEGADEQFF
v_gene: TRBV28; len: 17; j_gene: TRBJ2-3; CDR3aa: CASSPGPSVGGSDTQYF
v_gene: TRBV6-5; len: 13; j_gene: TRBJ2-3; CDR3aa: CASSYSFGDTQYF
v_gene: TRBV20-1; len: 16; j_gene: TRBJ1-6; CDR3aa: CSAVRDREEYNSPLHF
v_gene: TRBV6-2/TRBV6-3; len: 18; j_gene: TRBJ2-7; CDR3aa: CASSSASVLAGGSYEQYF
v_gene: TRBV9; len: 14; j_gene: TRBJ1-5; CDR3aa: CASSVGFSNQPQHF
v_gene: TRBV7-9; len: 12; j_gene: TRBJ1-2; CDR3aa: CASSLDRPDYTF
v_gene: TRBV10-3; len: 14; j_gene: TRBJ2-7; CDR3aa: CAISVAAENYEQYF
v_gene: TRBV7-9; len: 13; j_gene: TRBJ1-1; CDR3aa: CASSQPLDTEAFF
v_gene: TRBV6-2/TRBV6-3; len: 13; j_gene: TRBJ2-1; CDR3aa: CASSCRGDHEQFF
v_gene: TRBV28; len: 14; j_gene: TRBJ2-5; CDR3aa: CASSSRTGEETQYF
v_gene: TRBV4-2; len: 14; j_gene: TRBJ2-7; CDR3aa: CASSQDMAMGEQYF
v_gene: TRBV4-1; len: 14; j_gene: TRBJ2-7; CDR3aa: CASSYTSSNGEQYF
v_gene: TRBV11-2; len: 13; j_gene: TRBJ2-7; CDR3aa: CASSSGTGWEQYF
v_gene: TRBV14; len: 16; j_gene: TRBJ2-3; CDR3aa: CASSTTPGLITDTQYF
v_gene: TRBV4-1; len: 15; j_gene: TRBJ2-7; CDR3aa: CASSQGQGVQYEQYF
v_gene: TRBV6-5; len: 14; j_gene: TRBJ2-7; CDR3aa: CASSLAGDLHEQYF
v_gene: TRBV12-3/TRBV12-4; len: 12; j_gene: TRBJ2-1; CDR3aa: CASSKTGVEQFF
v_gene: TRBV6-6; len: 13; j_gene: TRBJ1-2; CDR3aa: CASSGWATDGYTF
v_gene: TRBV7-9; len: 20; j_gene: TRBJ2-3; CDR3aa: CASSLDPGLAGLSSTDTQYF
v_gene: TRBV20-1; len: 15; j_gene: TRBJ1-5; CDR3aa: CSASPSGTESQPQHF
v_gene: TRBV9; len: 13; j_gene: TRBJ2-1; CDR3aa: CASSGTSGSEQFF
v_gene: TRBV11-2; len: 13; j_gene: TRBJ2-7; CDR3aa: CASSSNVFHEQYF